This is a list of T cell receptor beta chains from one sample in a study of patients and donors after allogeneic stem cell transplantation. TCRdb reprocessed the RT-PCR reads via MiXCR and lists one record per CDR3 protein. The repertoire includes 25,000 or so distinct CDR3 sequences, roughly 30% of them detected once, and more than 45% sits in the top ten. The sample comprised blood, either unsorted or a sorted T cell fraction (not recorded which). These receptors were obtained from a human donor who was either an allogeneic HSCT recipient or a stem cell or donor lymphocyte infusion donor (not recorded which). It is not recorded whose cells these are; they may come from a transplant donor. The CDR3 runs from the conserved cysteine through the conserved F or W. D genes are given only for firm matches. Clone size appears in some rows only: once, few, many, or a class for an expanded clone.

v_gene: TRBV25-1; abundance: few; d_gene: -; j_gene: TRBJ1-4; CDR3nt: TGTGCCACCAGGACCGAGATTAATGAAAAACTGTTTTTT; CDR3aa: CATRTEINEKLFF
v_gene: TRBV12-3/TRBV12-4; abundance: -; d_gene: -; j_gene: TRBJ1-2; CDR3nt: TGTGCCAGCAGTGCGGGCGCTAACTATGGCTACACCTTC; CDR3aa: CASSAGANYGYTF
v_gene: TRBV20-1; abundance: -; d_gene: -; j_gene: TRBJ2-4; CDR3nt: TGCAGTGCTAGAGGATTGGGAGGCATTCAGTACTTC; CDR3aa: CSARGLGGIQYF
v_gene: TRBV12-3/TRBV12-4; abundance: many; d_gene: -; j_gene: TRBJ1-2; CDR3nt: TGTGCCAGCACCCCCGACACCTTC; CDR3aa: CASTPDTF
v_gene: TRBV11-2; abundance: -; d_gene: -; j_gene: TRBJ2-5; CDR3nt: TGTGCCAGCAGCGGACAGGGAGGGGAGACCCAGTACTTC; CDR3aa: CASSGQGGETQYF
v_gene: TRBV24-1; abundance: many; d_gene: TRBD2; j_gene: TRBJ2-5; CDR3nt: TGTGCCACCAGAGCGACGGGGGGTCGAGAGACCCAGTACTTC; CDR3aa: CATRATGGRETQYF
v_gene: TRBV4-3; abundance: -; d_gene: -; j_gene: TRBJ1-2; CDR3nt: TGCGCCAGCAGCCAAACAGCCAGCTATGGCTACACCTTC; CDR3aa: CASSQTASYGYTF
v_gene: TRBV19; abundance: -; d_gene: -; j_gene: TRBJ1-1; CDR3nt: TGTGCCAGTAGTATCTGGGGGAGCACTGAAGCTTTCTTT; CDR3aa: CASSIWGSTEAFF
v_gene: TRBV5-1; abundance: -; d_gene: -; j_gene: TRBJ2-5; CDR3nt: TGCGCCAGCAGCTTGGCCTGGTGGTTC; CDR3aa: CASSLAWWF
v_gene: TRBV4-3; abundance: -; d_gene: -; j_gene: TRBJ1-1; CDR3nt: TGCGCCAGCAGCCCGACACTGAACACTGAAGCTTTCTTT; CDR3aa: CASSPTLNTEAFF
v_gene: TRBV4-3; abundance: many; d_gene: TRBD2; j_gene: TRBJ2-2; CDR3nt: TGCGCCAGCAGCCCCCAGCGACTAGCGGGCCTCGAGCTGTTTTTT; CDR3aa: CASSPQRLAGLELFF
v_gene: TRBV2; abundance: few; d_gene: -; j_gene: TRBJ1-3; CDR3nt: TGTGCCAGCAGTGAACGACGCTCTGGAAACACCATATATTTT; CDR3aa: CASSERRSGNTIYF
v_gene: TRBV4-3; abundance: -; d_gene: -; j_gene: TRBJ2-3; CDR3nt: TGCGCCAGCAGCCACCAGACAGGTTATTCAGATACGCAGTATTTT; CDR3aa: CASSHQTGYSDTQYF
v_gene: TRBV20-1; abundance: -; d_gene: -; j_gene: TRBJ1-3; CDR3nt: TGCAGTGCTAGGGACAGCCTCTCTGGAAACACCATATATTTT; CDR3aa: CSARDSLSGNTIYF
v_gene: TRBV5-1; abundance: -; d_gene: TRBD1; j_gene: TRBJ2-2; CDR3nt: TGCGCCAGCAGCTTGTCAGGGGGCGCAGGTACCGGGGAGCTGTTTTTT; CDR3aa: CASSLSGGAGTGELFF
v_gene: TRBV5-1; abundance: many; d_gene: -; j_gene: TRBJ1-6; CDR3nt: TGCGCCAGCGGACAGTACGTTAATTCACCCCTCCACTTT; CDR3aa: CASGQYVNSPLHF
v_gene: TRBV6-5; abundance: many; d_gene: -; j_gene: TRBJ1-1; CDR3nt: TGTGCCAGCAGTTACTCTTCCGGCTACACTGAAGCTTTCTTT; CDR3aa: CASSYSSGYTEAFF
v_gene: TRBV9; abundance: -; d_gene: -; j_gene: TRBJ2-3; CDR3nt: TGTGCCAGCAGCTTTCGACAGGGCACAGATACGCAGTATTTT; CDR3aa: CASSFRQGTDTQYF
v_gene: TRBV20-1; abundance: few; d_gene: TRBD2; j_gene: TRBJ2-2; CDR3nt: TGCAGTGCTAAACGCGGGGGGGCGGAGCTGTTTTTT; CDR3aa: CSAKRGGAELFF
v_gene: TRBV7-9; abundance: -; d_gene: -; j_gene: TRBJ1-1; CDR3nt: TGTGCCAGCAGCTTAGTCTGGGGGAGGAACACTGAAGCTTTCTTT; CDR3aa: CASSLVWGRNTEAFF
v_gene: TRBV12-3/TRBV12-4; abundance: few; d_gene: -; j_gene: TRBJ1-3; CDR3nt: TGTGCCAGCAGGGTCAGGACCTTCTCTGGAAACACCATATATTTT; CDR3aa: CASRVRTFSGNTIYF
v_gene: TRBV5-5; abundance: -; d_gene: TRBD1; j_gene: TRBJ1-3; CDR3nt: TGTGCCAGCAGCTCGAGGGACAGCCGGATTTTTACTGGAAACACCATATATTTT; CDR3aa: CASSSRDSRIFTGNTIYF
v_gene: TRBV6-5; abundance: -; d_gene: TRBD1; j_gene: TRBJ1-6; CDR3nt: TGTGCCAGCAGTAGGGACAGTAATTCACCCCTCCACTTT; CDR3aa: CASSRDSNSPLHF
v_gene: TRBV11-2; abundance: -; d_gene: -; j_gene: TRBJ1-4; CDR3nt: TGTGCCAGCAGCTTAGGCCCTGGGGGACGAACTAATGAAAAACTGTTTTTT; CDR3aa: CASSLGPGGRTNEKLFF
v_gene: TRBV7-2; abundance: -; d_gene: -; j_gene: TRBJ1-5; CDR3nt: TGTGCCAGCAGCTTAGTTGGGGGAAGCAATCAGCCCCAGCATTTT; CDR3aa: CASSLVGGSNQPQHF
v_gene: TRBV10-3; abundance: few; d_gene: -; j_gene: TRBJ1-1; CDR3nt: TGTGCCATCAGTGAACAGGCAAGCACTGAAGCTTTCTTT; CDR3aa: CAISEQASTEAFF
v_gene: TRBV7-2; abundance: -; d_gene: -; j_gene: TRBJ1-1; CDR3nt: TGTGCCAGCAGCTTAGTCGCGGACGGGTGGACTGAAGCTTTCTTT; CDR3aa: CASSLVADGWTEAFF
v_gene: TRBV12-3/TRBV12-4; abundance: few; d_gene: TRBD1; j_gene: TRBJ1-2; CDR3nt: TGTGCCAGCAGCAACACGAGGTCCGGGACAGGCTATGGCTACACCTTC; CDR3aa: CASSNTRSGTGYGYTF
v_gene: TRBV20-1; abundance: -; d_gene: -; j_gene: TRBJ1-4; CDR3nt: TGCAGTGCTAGAGATTGGGGTGGGGCGGATGAAAAACTGTTTTTT; CDR3aa: CSARDWGGADEKLFF
v_gene: TRBV24-1; abundance: few; d_gene: -; j_gene: TRBJ1-2; CDR3nt: TGTGCCACCAGTGTCGGGAGGGGTGGCTACACCTTC; CDR3aa: CATSVGRGGYTF
v_gene: TRBV29-1; abundance: few; d_gene: TRBD1; j_gene: TRBJ1-3; CDR3nt: TGCAGCGTTGAGGGAACCGGGACAGGTGGAAACACCATATATTTT; CDR3aa: CSVEGTGTGGNTIYF
v_gene: TRBV4-1; abundance: -; d_gene: -; j_gene: TRBJ1-2; CDR3nt: TGCGCCAGCAGCCAAGAGGGGCGGCTCTATGGCTACACCTTC; CDR3aa: CASSQEGRLYGYTF
v_gene: TRBV6-5; abundance: -; d_gene: -; j_gene: TRBJ1-4; CDR3nt: TGTGCCAGCAGTTACTCGGGGACCCGGACGAGGATGGGGTATAATGAAAAACTGTTTTTT; CDR3aa: CASSYSGTRTRMGYNEKLFF